The 27 T cell receptor beta chains below all came from one sample that was sequenced in a study of T-cell memory formation after mild COVID-19. TCRdb analysed the 5' RACE reads with MiXCR anew, one entry per CDR3 protein. The sample includes about 250,000 distinct CDR3 sequences, roughly 17% of them seen just once. Material: PBMCs or a T cell subset sorted from them (not recorded which). The origin of the receptors is a man younger than 35 who had mild COVID-19 (a few samples of this study predate the infection). Cell type and time point are not known.

About this clonotype itself: A read error may produce the germline difference seen at one junction end. The J gene is TRBJ2-3, the V gene TRBV6-5; 10 bases fit TRBD1. The CDR3 spans 12 residues. Per germline, CDR1 MNHEY and CDR2 SVGAGI. CDR3 DNA sequence: TGTGCCAGCAGTTACCGACAGGGGGCTTTTCATTTT. It yields the protein CASSYRQGAFHF.

V gene TRBV11-2 combines with J gene TRBJ2-5; possibly TRBD2 for D (6 bases). Trimming stripped 5 bases from V and 5 bases from J, with 18 bases between. CDR3 length equals 15 residues. From germline, CDR1 is SGHAT and CDR2 FQNNGV. DNA of the CDR3: TGTGCCAGCAGCCGAGGGGACTCCCGGGGGGAGACCCAGTACTTC. Protein sequence: CASSRGDSRGETQYF.

The chain carries TRBV2 and TRBJ2-5, with D perhaps TRBD1 (5 bases). CDR3 size: 11 residues. V was pared by 8 bases and J by 5 bases, with 9 bases between. Germline values: CDR1 SNHLY, CDR2 FYNNEI. CDR3 in DNA: TGTGCCAGCGCAGGGTGGGAGACCCAGTACTTC. This sequence encodes CASAGWETQYF.

This clonotype was recorded many times. This chain connects TRBV5-1 to TRBJ1-4; D remains ambiguous. CDR1 and CDR2 (germline): SGHRS, YFSETQ. V lost 4 bases to trimming and J lost 0 bases, with 10 bases between them. CDR3 length: 15 amino acids. CDR3 sequence: CASSPVGATNEKLFF. For the CDR3, the DNA is TGCGCCAGCAGCCCGGTGGGAGCAACTAATGAAAAACTGTTTTTT.

This clonotype was seen only a few times. This chain links TRBV7-2 with TRBJ1-3, with 7 bases aligning to TRBD1. Trimming at V came to 5 bases and at J to 0 bases, leaving 7 bases not matched to a gene. CDR3 length equals 16 residues. The V gene's germline CDR1 is SGHTA and CDR2 FQGNSA. DNA for the CDR3: TGTGCCAGCAGCCTCGGGACAGCCGGCTCTGGAAACACCATATATTTT. Encoded protein: CASSLGTAGSGNTIYF.

This chain joins TRBV20-1 and TRBJ1-3, with D maybe TRBD1 (6 bases). Trimming pared 5 bases from V and 10 bases from J, leaving 15 bases between. Germline V lookup: CDR1 DFQATT, CDR2 SNEGSKA (reference sequence). This CDR3 is built from 12 residues. The CDR3 is CSAPSGGRTIYF. The DNA for the CDR3 is TGCAGTGCTCCGAGTGGGGGGCGGACCATATATTTT.

At least ten counts were recorded for this clonotype. The CDR3 reads CASDERGTVNNEQFF. CDR3 nucleotide sequence: TGTGCCAGCGACGAAAGGGGGACAGTCAACAATGAGCAGTTCTTC. The chain employs TRBV7-9 and TRBJ2-1; 7 bases are a match to TRBD1. Losses at the gene ends were 8 bases for V and 5 bases for J; bases not matched to a gene: 12. The germline V gene has CDR1 SEHNR and CDR2 FQNEAQ (reference sequence). The length of the CDR3 is 15 residues.

This clonotype was picked up many times. The genes are TRBV18 and TRBJ1-5; no firm D call. V lost 8 bases to trimming and J lost 4 bases, with 12 bases between them. The germline V gene encodes CDR1 KGHSH and CDR2 LQKENI. The CDR3 is made up of 13 amino acids. The CDR3 DNA follows: TGTGCCAGCAGCCCGGGCTCGAATCAGCCCCAGCATTTT. It specifies CASSPGSNQPQHF. The full variable domain, completed using reference TRBV18 and TRBJ1-5, is NAGVMQNPRHLVRRRGQEARLRCSPMKGHSHVYWYRQLPEEGLKFMVYLQKENIIDESGMPKERFSAEFPKEGPSILRIQQVVRGDSAAYFCASSPGSNQPQHFGDGTRLSIL.

This clonotype was counted at least ten times. The J gene is TRBJ2-3, the V gene TRBV9; D gene ambiguous. Germline lookup yields CDR1 SGDLS and CDR2 YYNGEE. The CDR3 contains 12 residues. The V gene lost 1 base and the J gene lost 2 bases, with 2 bases spanning the gap. CDR3 amino acids: CASSVITDTQYF. The CDR3 bases are TGTGCCAGCAGCGTAATCACAGATACGCAGTATTTT. Together with reference TRBV9 and TRBJ2-3, the CDR3 gives the full variable domain: DSGVTQTPKHLITATGQRVTLRCSPRSGDLSVYWYQQSLDQGLQFLIQYYNGEERAKGNILERFSAQQFPDLHSELNLSSLELGDSALYFCASSVITDTQYFGPGTRLTVL.

This clonotype was observed a few times. The chain employs TRBV2 and TRBJ2-7; a possible D gene is TRBD1 (5 bases). The CDR3 runs to 14 residues. V gave up 5 bases and J gave up 4 bases, with 15 bases separating them. In germline, CDR1 is SNHLY, CDR2 FYNNEI. This chain's CDR3 is CASSLSGPWYEQYF. CDR3 nucleotide sequence: TGTGCCAGCAGTCTTTCAGGGCCGTGGTACGAGCAGTACTTC.

This clonotype was found a few times. The J gene is TRBJ2-3, the V gene TRBV20-1, with 7 bases that match TRBD2. This CDR3 is 14 amino acids long. V dropped 6 bases and J dropped 5; count of bases not matched to a gene: 11. Germline CDR1 and CDR2: DFQATT and SNEGSKA (reference sequence). The CDR3 sequence: CSAPGISGRDTQYF. CDR3 nucleotide sequence: TGCAGTGCACCCGGTATTAGCGGGCGAGATACGCAGTATTTT.

The chain uses TRBV18 and TRBJ2-6; D is possibly TRBD2 (5 bases). This CDR3 comprises 17 residues. V was clipped by 3 bases and J by 0 bases, with 12 bases between them. CDR1 and CDR2 (germline): KGHSH, LQKENI. The CDR3 loop is CASSPRAATSGANVLTF. CDR3 DNA: TGTGCCAGCTCACCGAGGGCAGCGACCTCTGGGGCCAACGTCCTGACTTTC.

This clonotype was recorded many times. This chain uses TRBV12-5 with TRBJ2-4; perhaps TRBD2 as D (6 bases). The V end was cut by 3 bases, the J end by 0 bases, with 9 bases between. CDR1 is LGHNT, CDR2 FRNRAP, per germline. The CDR3 extends over 15 amino acids. CDR3 amino acids: CASGLGTPAKNIQYF. CDR3 DNA sequence: TGTGCTAGTGGTTTAGGGACTCCAGCCAAAAACATTCAGTACTTC.

This clonotype has more than one count but fewer than ten. The genes are TRBV5-1 and TRBJ2-2, with D hard to call. The CDR3 is 16 amino acids. The V gene lost 0 bases and the J gene lost 0 bases, with 9 bases spanning the gap. Germline CDR1 is SGHRS and CDR2 is YFSETQ. The CDR3 loop reads CASSLALTANTGELFF. The CDR3 DNA follows: TGCGCCAGCAGCTTGGCTCTCACCGCGAACACCGGGGAGCTGTTTTTT.

The rearrangement uses TRBV19 and TRBJ1-1; the D gene is possibly TRBD1 (6 bases). Germline V lookup: CDR1 LNHDA, CDR2 SQIVND (reference sequence). This CDR3 region has 14 residues. Trimming took 8 bases from V and 0 from J, leaving 13 bases between them. CDR3 region: CASLARGLNTEAFF. CDR3 sequence (DNA): TGTGCCAGTTTGGCCAGGGGCCTGAACACTGAAGCTTTCTTT.

The chain joins TRBV20-1 to TRBJ2-1, with 8 bases identical to TRBD2. V trimming: 1 base; J trimming: 4 bases; junction bases outside the gene matches: 9. From germline, CDR1 is DFQATT and CDR2 SNEGSKA (reference sequence). This CDR3 has 16 amino acids. CDR3 bases: TGCAGTGCTAGAGGGGGAGCGGAGCGGGGGTACAATGAGCAGTTCTTC. Translating gives CSARGGAERGYNEQFF.

This clonotype has only a few counts. V and J are TRBV7-2 and TRBJ2-1; 11 bases match TRBD2. Germline CDR1 and CDR2: SGHTA and FQGNSA. CDR3 size: 16 residues. With 1 base clipped from V and 10 bases from J, the junction kept 9 bases outside the gene matches. As DNA, the CDR3 is TGTGCCAGCAGCTTAGATCTAGCGGGGGGACCCGTGGAGCAGTTCTTC. Translating it yields CASSLDLAGGPVEQFF.

The gene calls are TRBV4-3 and TRBJ2-5, with TRBD2 identical over 12 bases. Germline trimming cut 1 base from V and 5 bases from J; bases unmatched to any gene: 8. Looked up from germline, CDR1 is LGHNA and CDR2 is YSLEER. This CDR3 region has 17 residues. CDR3 sequence (DNA): TGCGCCAGCAGCCAAGGACTAGCGGGGGCCCTCCGGGAGACCCAGTACTTC. It is translated as CASSQGLAGALRETQYF.

This rearrangement joins TRBV5-1 to TRBJ2-5, with 8 bases that match TRBD1. This CDR3 is 13 amino acids long. Losses at the gene ends were 4 bases for V and 5 bases for J; bases not matched to a gene: 4. In germline, CDR1 is SGHRS, CDR2 YFSETQ. The DNA of the CDR3 is TGCGCCAGCAGCGTGACAGGGGCTGAGACCCAGTACTTC. It encodes CASSVTGAETQYF.

V gene TRBV4-1 combines with J gene TRBJ1-5, with 7 bases matching TRBD1. Germline CDR1 MGHRA, CDR2 YSYEKL. V shed 0 bases, J shed 5 bases, and the junction held 7 bases outside the gene matches. The CDR3 spans 16 residues. This CDR3 reads CASSQDWGQFYQPQHF. The CDR3 DNA reads as TGCGCCAGCAGCCAAGACTGGGGACAGTTTTATCAGCCCCAGCATTTT.

The chain recombines TRBV11-1 with TRBJ2-7; 8 bases are a match to TRBD1. V gave up 4 bases and J gave up 2 bases; unmatched junction bases: 4. The CDR3 extends over 14 amino acids. The germline gives CDR1 SGHAT, CDR2 FQDESV (reference sequence). CDR3 DNA: TGTGCCAGCAGCTGGGGGACAGGTACCTACGAGCAGTACTTC. It encodes CASSWGTGTYEQYF.

This chain connects TRBV6-5 to TRBJ1-1; TRBD1 matches at 9 bases. The CDR3 runs to 15 residues. Per the germline V gene, CDR1 is MNHEY and CDR2 is SVGAGI. Losses at the gene ends were 4 bases for V and 6 bases for J; bases not matched to a gene: 9. The CDR3 sequence: CASSSPGTGRAEAFF. The CDR3 DNA is TGTGCCAGCAGTTCCCCCGGGACAGGGCGGGCTGAAGCTTTCTTT.

The table lists this clonotype with a few counts. The chain couples TRBV6-6 to TRBJ2-5, with D tentatively TRBD1 or TRBD2 (5 bases each). This CDR3 spans 14 amino acids. Trimming removed 2 bases at V and 4 bases at J, with 11 bases between. CDR1 and CDR2 (germline): MNHNY, SVGAGI (reference sequence). For the CDR3, the DNA is TGTGCCAGCAGTTACCCGGGGCAGGGAGAGACCCAGTACTTC. It codes for CASSYPGQGETQYF.

This clonotype appeared many times. The chain uses TRBV12-3 or TRBV12-4 and TRBJ2-3; TRBD2 is a possible D gene (5 bases). V lost 6 bases and J lost 2, with 15 bases in between. The CDR3 is made up of 15 amino acids. CDR3 DNA: TGTGCCAGCAGGAGACCGGGATCTAACACAGATACGCAGTATTTT. Translation: CASRRPGSNTDTQYF.

There are a few counts of this clonotype. The chain uses TRBV18 and TRBJ1-2; D not certain. Trimming removed 2 bases at V and 0 bases at J, with 13 bases between. This CDR3 has 16 residues. Per the germline V gene, CDR1 is KGHSH and CDR2 is LQKENI. CDR3 in DNA: TGTGCCAGCTCACCATCGACGGATACCCCTAACTATGGCTACACCTTC. Its translation: CASSPSTDTPNYGYTF.

The rearrangement joins TRBV5-1 to TRBJ1-1; 8 positions agree with TRBD1. Germline-derived CDR1 and CDR2 are SGHRS and YFSETQ. The CDR3 is 15 amino acids. The V and J ends lost 0 bases and 0 bases, in that order; junction bases with no gene match: 1. Written as DNA, the CDR3 is TGCGCCAGCAGCTTGGACAGGGGGATGAACACTGAAGCTTTCTTT. Protein: CASSLDRGMNTEAFF.

This clonotype was seen many times. The V gene is TRBV10-3, the J gene TRBJ1-5, with unresolved D. Between the trimmed V and J ends, which lost 0 bases and 5 bases, there was a span of 8 bases. CDR3 size: 14 residues. Germline values: CDR1 ENHRY, CDR2 SYGVKD. CDR3 region: CAISESGIYQPQHF. CDR3 sequence (DNA): TGTGCCATCAGTGAGTCTGGAATTTATCAGCCCCAGCATTTT.